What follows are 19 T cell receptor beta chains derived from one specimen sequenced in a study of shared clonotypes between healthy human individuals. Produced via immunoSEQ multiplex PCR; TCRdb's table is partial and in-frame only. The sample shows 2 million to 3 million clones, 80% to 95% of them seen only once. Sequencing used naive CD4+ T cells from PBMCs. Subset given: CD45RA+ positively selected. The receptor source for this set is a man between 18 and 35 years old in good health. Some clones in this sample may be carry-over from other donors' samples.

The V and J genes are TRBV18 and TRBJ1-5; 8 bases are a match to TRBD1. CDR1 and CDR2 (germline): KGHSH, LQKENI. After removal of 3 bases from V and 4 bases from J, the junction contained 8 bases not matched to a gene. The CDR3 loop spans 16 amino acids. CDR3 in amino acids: CASSPVPGQGNQPQHF. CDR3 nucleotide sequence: TGTGCCAGCTCACCGGTCCCCGGACAGGGTAATCAGCCCCAGCATTTT.

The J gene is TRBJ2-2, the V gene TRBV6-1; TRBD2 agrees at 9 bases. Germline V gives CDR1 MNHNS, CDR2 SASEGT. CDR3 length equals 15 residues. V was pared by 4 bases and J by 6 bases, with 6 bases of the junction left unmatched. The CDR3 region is CASSVASGIPGELFF. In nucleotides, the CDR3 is TGTGCCAGCAGTGTAGCTAGCGGGATACCCGGGGAGCTGTTTTTT.

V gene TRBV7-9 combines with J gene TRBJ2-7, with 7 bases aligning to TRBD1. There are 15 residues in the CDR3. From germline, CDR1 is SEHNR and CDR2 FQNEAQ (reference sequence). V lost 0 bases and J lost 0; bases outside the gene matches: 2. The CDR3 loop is CASSLAGTVSYEQYF. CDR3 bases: TGTGCCAGCAGCTTAGCCGGGACAGTCTCCTACGAGCAGTACTTC.

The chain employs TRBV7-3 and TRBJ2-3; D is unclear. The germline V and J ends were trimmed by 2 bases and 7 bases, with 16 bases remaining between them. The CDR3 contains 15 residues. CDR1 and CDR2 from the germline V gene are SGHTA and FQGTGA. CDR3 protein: CASSLSGPLSNTQYF. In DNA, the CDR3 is TGTGCCAGCAGCTTATCGGGTCCTCTCTCCAATACGCAGTATTTT.

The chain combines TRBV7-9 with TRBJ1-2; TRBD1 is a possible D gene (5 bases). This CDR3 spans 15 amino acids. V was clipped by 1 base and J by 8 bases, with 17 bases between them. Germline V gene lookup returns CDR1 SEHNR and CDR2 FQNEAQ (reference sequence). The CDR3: CASSLVGREAWGYTF. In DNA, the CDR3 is TGTGCCAGCAGCTTAGTGGGCAGGGAAGCTTGGGGCTACACCTTC. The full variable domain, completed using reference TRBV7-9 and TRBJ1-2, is DTGVSQNPRHKITKRGQNVTFRCDPISEHNRLYWYRQTLGQGPEFLTYFQNEAQLEKSRLLSDRFSAERPKGSFSTLEIQRTEQGDSAMYLCASSLVGREAWGYTFGSGTRLTVV.

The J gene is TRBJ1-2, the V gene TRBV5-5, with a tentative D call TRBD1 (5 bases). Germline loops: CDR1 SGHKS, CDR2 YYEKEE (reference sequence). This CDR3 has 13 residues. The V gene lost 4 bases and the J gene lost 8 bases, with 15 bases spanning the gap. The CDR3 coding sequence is TGTGCCAGCAGCCGACTCGGGGCGGCGGGCTACACCTTC. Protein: CASSRLGAAGYTF.

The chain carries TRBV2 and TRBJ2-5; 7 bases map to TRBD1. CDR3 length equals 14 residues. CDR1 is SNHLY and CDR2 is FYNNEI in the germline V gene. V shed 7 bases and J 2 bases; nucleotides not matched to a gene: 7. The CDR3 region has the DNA TGTGCCAGCATGGGTTCGGGACAGCAAGAGACCCAGTACTTC. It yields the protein CASMGSGQQETQYF.

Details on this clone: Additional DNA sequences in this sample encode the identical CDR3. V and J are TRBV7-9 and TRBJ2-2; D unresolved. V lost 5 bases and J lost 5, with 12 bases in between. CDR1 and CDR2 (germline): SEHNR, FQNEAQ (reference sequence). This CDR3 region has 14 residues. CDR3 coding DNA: TGTGCCAGCAGCCTCTCCGGCGGAACCGGGGAGCTGTTTTTT. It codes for CASSLSGGTGELFF.

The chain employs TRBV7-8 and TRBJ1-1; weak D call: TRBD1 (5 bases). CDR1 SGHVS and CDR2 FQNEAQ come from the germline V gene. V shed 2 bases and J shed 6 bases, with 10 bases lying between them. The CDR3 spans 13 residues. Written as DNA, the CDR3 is TGTGCCAGCAGCTTACCGGGGGAATCTGAAGCTTTCTTT. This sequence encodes CASSLPGESEAFF.

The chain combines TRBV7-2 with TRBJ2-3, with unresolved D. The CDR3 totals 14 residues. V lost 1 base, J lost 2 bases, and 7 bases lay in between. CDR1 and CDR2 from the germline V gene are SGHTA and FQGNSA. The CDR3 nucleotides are TGTGCCAGCAGCTTAGGTCCCATCACAGATACGCAGTATTTT. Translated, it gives CASSLGPITDTQYF.

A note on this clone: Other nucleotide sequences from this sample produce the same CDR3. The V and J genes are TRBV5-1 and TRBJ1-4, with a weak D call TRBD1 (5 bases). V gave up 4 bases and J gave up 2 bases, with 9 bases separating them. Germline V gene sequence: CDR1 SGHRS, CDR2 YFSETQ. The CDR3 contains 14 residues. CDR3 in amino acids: CASSPGTTNEKLFF. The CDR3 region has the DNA TGCGCCAGCAGCCCCGGGACGACTAATGAAAAACTGTTTTTT. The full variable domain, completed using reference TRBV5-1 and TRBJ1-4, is KAGVTQTPRYLIKTRGQQVTLSCSPISGHRSVSWYQQTPGQGLQFLFEYFSETQRNKGNFPGRFSGRQFSNSRSEMNVSTLELGDSALYLCASSPGTTNEKLFFGSGTQLSVL.

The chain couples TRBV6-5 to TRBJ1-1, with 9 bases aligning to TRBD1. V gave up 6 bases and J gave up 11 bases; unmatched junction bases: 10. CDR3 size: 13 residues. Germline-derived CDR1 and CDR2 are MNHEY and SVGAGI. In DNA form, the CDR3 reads TGTGCCAGCAGGGGACAGGGCGGGCTAGGTGCTTTCTTT. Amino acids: CASRGQGGLGAFF.

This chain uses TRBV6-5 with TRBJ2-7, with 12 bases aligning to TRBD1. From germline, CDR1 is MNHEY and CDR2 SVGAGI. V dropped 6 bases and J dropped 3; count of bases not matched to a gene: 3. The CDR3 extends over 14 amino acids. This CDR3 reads CASRGQGAFYEQYF. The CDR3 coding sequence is TGTGCCAGCAGGGGACAGGGGGCGTTCTACGAGCAGTACTTC.

CDR3 DNA: TGTGCCAGCAACTCGGACAGAAAGACCCAGTACTTC. Translated, it gives CASNSDRKTQYF. The chain uses TRBV28 and TRBJ2-5, with D maybe TRBD1 (6 bases). The V end was cut by 7 bases, the J end by 6 bases, with 12 bases between. CDR1 is MDHEN, CDR2 SYDVKM, per germline. The CDR3 extends over 12 amino acids.

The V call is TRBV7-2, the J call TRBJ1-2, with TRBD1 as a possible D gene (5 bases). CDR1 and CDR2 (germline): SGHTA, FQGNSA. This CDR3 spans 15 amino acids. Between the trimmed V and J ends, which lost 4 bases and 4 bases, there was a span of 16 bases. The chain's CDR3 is CASSYQGRAGYGYTF. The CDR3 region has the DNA TGTGCCAGCAGCTACCAGGGACGGGCGGGCTATGGCTACACCTTC. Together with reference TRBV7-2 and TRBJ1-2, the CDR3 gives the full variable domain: GAGVSQSPSNKVTEKGKDVELRCDPISGHTALYWYRQSLGQGLEFLIYFQGNSAPDKSGLPSDRFSAERTGGSVSTLTIQRTQQEDSAVYLCASSYQGRAGYGYTFGSGTRLTVV.

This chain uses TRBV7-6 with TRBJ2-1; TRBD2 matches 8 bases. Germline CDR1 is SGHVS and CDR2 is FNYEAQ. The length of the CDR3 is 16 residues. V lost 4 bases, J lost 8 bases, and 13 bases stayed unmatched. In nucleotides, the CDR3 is TGTGCCAGCAGCTCAACCGGGACTAGGGGGTCGCATGAGCAGTTCTTC. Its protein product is CASSSTGTRGSHEQFF.

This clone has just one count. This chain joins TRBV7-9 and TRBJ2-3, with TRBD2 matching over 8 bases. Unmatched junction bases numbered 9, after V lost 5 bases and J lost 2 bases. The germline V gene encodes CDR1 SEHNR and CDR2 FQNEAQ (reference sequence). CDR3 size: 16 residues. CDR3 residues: CASSDGERELTDTQYF. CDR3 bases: TGTGCCAGCAGCGATGGAGAGCGGGAGCTCACAGATACGCAGTATTTT.

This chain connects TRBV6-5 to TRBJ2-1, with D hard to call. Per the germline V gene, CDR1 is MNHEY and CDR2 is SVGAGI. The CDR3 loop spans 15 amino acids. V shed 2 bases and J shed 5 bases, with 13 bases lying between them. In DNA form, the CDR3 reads TGTGCCAGCAGTTACCGACTTGGGGTTGACAATGAGCAGTTCTTC. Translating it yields CASSYRLGVDNEQFF.

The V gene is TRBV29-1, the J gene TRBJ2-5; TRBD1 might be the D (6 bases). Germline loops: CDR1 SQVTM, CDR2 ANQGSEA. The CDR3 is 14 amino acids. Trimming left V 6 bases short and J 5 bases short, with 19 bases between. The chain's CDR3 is CSVQRGWGRETQYF. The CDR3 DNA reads TGCAGCGTACAAAGGGGCTGGGGGCGGGAGACCCAGTACTTC.